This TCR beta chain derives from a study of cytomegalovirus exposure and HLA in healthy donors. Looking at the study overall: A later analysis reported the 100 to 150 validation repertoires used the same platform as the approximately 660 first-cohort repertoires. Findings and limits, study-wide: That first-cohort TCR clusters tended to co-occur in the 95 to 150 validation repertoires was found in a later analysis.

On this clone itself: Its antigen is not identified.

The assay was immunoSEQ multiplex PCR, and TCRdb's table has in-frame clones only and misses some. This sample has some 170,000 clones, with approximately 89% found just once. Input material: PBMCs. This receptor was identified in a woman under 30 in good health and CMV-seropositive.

CDR3 region: CASSWDYAGGNEQFF. The CDR3 region has the DNA TGTGCCAGCAGTTGGGACTACGCGGGGGGGAATGAGCAGTTCTTC. This rearrangement joins TRBV6-6 to TRBJ2-1; 9 bases are shared with TRBD2. V trimming: 4 bases; J trimming: 7 bases; junction bases outside the gene matches: 8. The CDR3 consists of 15 residues. Germline CDR1 and CDR2: MNHNY and SVGAGI (reference sequence).